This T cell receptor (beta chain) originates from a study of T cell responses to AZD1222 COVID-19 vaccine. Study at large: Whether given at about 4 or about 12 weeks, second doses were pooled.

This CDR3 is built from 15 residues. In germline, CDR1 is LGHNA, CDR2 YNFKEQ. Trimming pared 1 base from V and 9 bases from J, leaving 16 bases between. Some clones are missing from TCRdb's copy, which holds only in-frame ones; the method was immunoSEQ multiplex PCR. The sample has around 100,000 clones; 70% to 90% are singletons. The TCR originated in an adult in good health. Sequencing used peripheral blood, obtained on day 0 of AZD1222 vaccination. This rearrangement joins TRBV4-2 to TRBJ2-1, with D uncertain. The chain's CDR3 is CASSQGQGKDGEQFF. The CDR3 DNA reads TGTGCCAGCAGCCAAGGCCAAGGGAAGGACGGTGAGCAGTTCTTC.